The clone carrying this T cell receptor (beta chain) has a count of ten or more. Its antigen is currently unknown. This CDR3 contains 16 residues. TCRdb used MiXCR to reprocess the RACE reads, holding one entry per CDR3 protein. The table lists over 100,000 distinct CDR3 sequences, approximately 10% of them singletons. Described time point: patch test 3, about 24 weeks after DPC sensitization. As to treatment: therapeutic diphenylcyclopropenone sensitization with weekly scalp DPC. People who gave samples had alopecia, were 18 to 70 years old, and were suitable for DPC. These data are taken from a study of human T cells and chemical hapten exposure. About the study: Largely, small differences in pooled library volume made per-sample TCR yields vary. Regarding the study as a whole: With regard to DPC sensitization, TCRs above 1 in 1000 frequency did not change. Having alopecia, donors may respond immunologically unlike healthy people.

The specimen comprised whole blood, sampled in connection with sensitization to the hapten diphenylcyclopropenone (DPC). The TCR sequence derives from a woman aged 45 to 65 with alopecia areata. Some clones in this sample may be carry-over from other donors' samples. The V call is TRBV3-2, the J call TRBJ2-1. TRBV3-2 is noted as a pseudogene. The CDR3 sequence: CASRSPERLSYNEQFF. The CDR3 nucleotides read TGTGCCAGCAGGTCTCCGGAACGTCTTTCCTACAATGAGCAGTTCTTC.